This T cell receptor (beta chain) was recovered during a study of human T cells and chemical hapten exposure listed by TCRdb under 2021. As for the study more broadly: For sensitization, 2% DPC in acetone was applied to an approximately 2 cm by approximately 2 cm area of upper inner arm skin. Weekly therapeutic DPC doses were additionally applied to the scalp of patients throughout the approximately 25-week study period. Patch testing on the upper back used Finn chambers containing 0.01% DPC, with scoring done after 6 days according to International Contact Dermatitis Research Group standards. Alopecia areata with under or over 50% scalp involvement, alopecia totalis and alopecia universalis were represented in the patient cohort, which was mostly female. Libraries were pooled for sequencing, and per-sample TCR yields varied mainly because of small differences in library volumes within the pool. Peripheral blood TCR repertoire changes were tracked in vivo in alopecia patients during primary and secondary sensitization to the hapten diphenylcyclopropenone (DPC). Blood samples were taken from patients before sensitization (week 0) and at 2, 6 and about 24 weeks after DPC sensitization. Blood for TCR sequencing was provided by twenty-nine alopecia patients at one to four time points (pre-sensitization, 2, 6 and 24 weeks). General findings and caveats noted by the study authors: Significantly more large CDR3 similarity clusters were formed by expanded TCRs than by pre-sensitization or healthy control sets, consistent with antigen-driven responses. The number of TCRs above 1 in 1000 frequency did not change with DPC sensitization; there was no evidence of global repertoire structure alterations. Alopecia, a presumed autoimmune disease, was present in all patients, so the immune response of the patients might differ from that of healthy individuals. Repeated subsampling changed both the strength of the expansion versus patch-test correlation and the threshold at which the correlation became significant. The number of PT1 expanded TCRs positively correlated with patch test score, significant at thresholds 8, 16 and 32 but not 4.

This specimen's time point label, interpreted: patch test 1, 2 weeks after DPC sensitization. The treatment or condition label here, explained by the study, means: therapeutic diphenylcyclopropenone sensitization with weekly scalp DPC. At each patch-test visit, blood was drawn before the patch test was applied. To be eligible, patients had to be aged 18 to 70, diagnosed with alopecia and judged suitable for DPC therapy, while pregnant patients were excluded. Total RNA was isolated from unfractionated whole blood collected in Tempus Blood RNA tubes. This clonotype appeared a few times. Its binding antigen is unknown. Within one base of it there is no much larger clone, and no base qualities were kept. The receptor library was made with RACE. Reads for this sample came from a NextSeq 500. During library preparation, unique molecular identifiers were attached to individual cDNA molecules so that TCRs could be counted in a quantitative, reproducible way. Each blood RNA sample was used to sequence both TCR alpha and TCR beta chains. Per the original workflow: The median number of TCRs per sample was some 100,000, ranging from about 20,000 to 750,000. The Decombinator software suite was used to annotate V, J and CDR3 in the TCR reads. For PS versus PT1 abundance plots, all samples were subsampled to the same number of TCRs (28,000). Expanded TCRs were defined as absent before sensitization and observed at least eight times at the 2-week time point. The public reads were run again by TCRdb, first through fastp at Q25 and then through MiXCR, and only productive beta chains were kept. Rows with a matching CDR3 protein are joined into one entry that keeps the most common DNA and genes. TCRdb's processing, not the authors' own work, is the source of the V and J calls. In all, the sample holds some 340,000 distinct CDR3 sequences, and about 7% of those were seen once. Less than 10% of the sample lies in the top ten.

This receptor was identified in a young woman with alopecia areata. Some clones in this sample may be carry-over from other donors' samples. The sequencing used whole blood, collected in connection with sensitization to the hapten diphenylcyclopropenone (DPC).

The CDR3 corresponds to CASLPEPSSYNEQFF. The DNA sequence is as follows: TGTGCCAGCCTCCCCGAACCGTCCTCCTACAATGAGCAGTTCTTC. This chain is built from TRBV25-1 and TRBJ2-1; no confident D gene assignment can be made. V is shortened by 8 bases, J by 0 bases, and the region joining them spans 14 bases. The CDR3 runs 15 residues from the cysteine to the phenylalanine. The entry retains the CDR3 DNA only, 45 bases that are in frame from base 1. The germline V gene gives CDR1 as MGHDK and CDR2 as SYGVNS.